This entry is about one T cell receptor beta chain. What it binds is not known. This sample stems from a study of T-cell memory formation after mild COVID-19. The 5'RACE method, run with constant-segment primers, produced TCR alpha and TCR beta cDNA libraries (carrying sample barcodes and UMIs). One entry per CDR3 protein, called by TCRdb with MiXCR from the 5' RACE reads. The sample holds 350,000 to 450,000 distinct CDR3 sequences, about 20% seen once. CDR1 LGHNA and CDR2 YNFKEQ come from the germline V gene. The V end was cut by 0 bases, the J end by 8 bases, with 14 bases between. The CDR3 spans 15 residues. Study results and limitations: That cross-reactive memory joined was suggested by some responding clones appearing in pre-infection memory.

The sequence was collected from an adult woman who had mild COVID-19 (a few samples of this study predate the infection). Cell type and time point are not known. Specimen: PBMCs or a T cell subset sorted from them (not recorded which). This rearrangement joins TRBV4-2 to TRBJ2-1; D possibly matches TRBD1 or TRBD2 (6 bases each). This CDR3 is CASSQDQYGGYEQFF. The CDR3 DNA reads TGTGCCAGCAGCCAAGATCAGTACGGGGGCTATGAGCAGTTCTTC.